A selection of T cell receptor beta chains follows, all from one sample in a study of shared clonotypes between healthy human individuals. Measured with immunoSEQ multiplex PCR; TCRdb has only the in-frame clones, and not every one. The data contain 330,000 or so clones, around 79% of them seen just once; the ten biggest clones take up about 10%. The sample comprised memory CD4+ T cells sorted from blood. These receptors were obtained from a man aged 25-40 years in good health. Each CDR3 is given with its conserved first and last residue. Fields, in order: V gene, D gene, J gene, clone size, CDR3 protein, CDR3 DNA. D genes are given only for firm matches. Rows may omit the clone size; those that give it use once, few, many or a size class.

TRBV11-3,-,TRBJ2-1,-,CASSRGRGYNEQFF,TGTGCCAGCAGCCGAGGCCGCGGTTACAATGAGCAGTTCTTC
TRBV2,TRBD1,TRBJ2-7,many,CAILGTGPSYEQYF,TGTGCCATCCTTGGGACAGGGCCCTCCTACGAGCAGTACTTC
TRBV6-6,-,TRBJ2-1,few,CASTQTGLSSYNEQFF,TGTGCCAGCACCCAAACAGGGCTAAGCTCCTACAATGAGCAGTTCTTC
TRBV19,TRBD1,TRBJ2-1,-,CASCYRGAVYNEQFF,TGTGCCAGTTGTTACAGGGGGGCGGTATACAATGAGCAGTTCTTC
TRBV7-2,-,TRBJ1-1,-,CASSLDRVETEAFF,TGTGCCAGCAGCTTAGACAGGGTGGAGACTGAAGCTTTCTTT
TRBV18,-,TRBJ1-1,few,CASSPSGNTEAFF,TGTGCCAGCTCACCATCGGGGAACACTGAAGCTTTCTTT
TRBV30,-,TRBJ2-7,few,CAWSFQYEQYF,TGTGCCTGGAGTTTCCAATACGAGCAGTACTTC
TRBV7-2,-,TRBJ2-5,-,CASSLVETQYF,TGTGCCAGCAGCCTAGTGGAGACCCAGTACTTC
TRBV27,TRBD2,TRBJ2-1,-,CASSLLGQLAGGRHYNEQFF,TGTGCCAGCAGTTTATTAGGGCAGCTAGCGGGAGGAAGACACTACAATGAGCAGTTCTTC
TRBV18,-,TRBJ2-7,-,CASSPPSDYEQYF,TGTGCCAGCTCACCACCTTCCGACTACGAGCAGTACTTC
TRBV19,TRBD1,TRBJ2-1,few,CASRGQGTAYNEQFF,TGTGCCAGTAGGGGACAGGGGACGGCGTACAATGAGCAGTTCTTC
TRBV11-2,-,TRBJ2-2,-,CASSPVGGLTGELFF,TGTGCCAGCAGTCCAGTAGGAGGCCTCACCGGGGAGCTGTTTTTT
TRBV5-5,-,TRBJ1-5,many,CASSLSGTRNQPQHF,TGTGCCAGCAGCTTGTCCGGGACACGTAATCAGCCCCAGCATTTT
TRBV7-2,TRBD2,TRBJ2-1,-,CASSFTSGRKNEQFF,TGTGCCAGCAGCTTTACTAGCGGGAGGAAGAATGAGCAGTTCTTC
TRBV7-2,-,TRBJ2-3,once,CASSIRTGRSTDTQYF,TGTGCCAGCAGCATTCGGACGGGCCGGAGCACAGATACGCAGTATTTT
TRBV5-1,-,TRBJ2-3,-,CASSLSPYTDTQYF,TGCGCCAGCAGCTTGTCTCCTTACACAGATACGCAGTATTTT
TRBV7-8,-,TRBJ1-3,many,CASSAYRMPISGNTIYF,TGTGCCAGCAGCGCCTACAGGATGCCGATCTCTGGAAACACCATATATTTT
TRBV4-3,-,TRBJ2-7,-,CASSLNTGGNEQYF,TGCGCCAGCAGCCTAAACACAGGTGGAAACGAGCAGTACTTC
TRBV7-9,-,TRBJ2-7,-,CASSWQGRVYEQYF,TGTGCCAGCAGCTGGCAGGGAAGGGTCTACGAGCAGTACTTC
TRBV30,TRBD2,TRBJ2-1,-,CAWSKKGRAWGEQFF,TGTGCCTGGAGTAAGAAGGGGAGGGCCTGGGGTGAGCAGTTCTTC
TRBV5-1,-,TRBJ1-2,-,CASSIKGQSYGYTF,TGCGCCAGCAGTATAAAAGGGCAGAGCTATGGCTACACCTTC
TRBV10-3,-,TRBJ1-6,-,CAISETRYSPLHF,TGTGCCATCAGTGAAACGAGGTATTCACCCCTCCACTTT
TRBV5-8,TRBD2,TRBJ2-5,-,CASSLWGAGGPETQYF,TGTGCCAGCAGCTTGTGGGGAGCGGGAGGGCCAGAGACCCAGTACTTC
TRBV5-6,TRBD2,TRBJ2-5,-,CASSPGLAEETQYF,TGTGCCAGCAGCCCGGGACTAGCGGAAGAGACCCAGTACTTC
TRBV12-5,-,TRBJ2-3,-,CASGSDSLTAGAPDTQYF,TGTGCTAGTGGTTCGGACTCCCTGACGGCAGGTGCCCCAGATACGCAGTATTTT
TRBV27,TRBD1,TRBJ2-2,-,CASKGYGTGQKGGELFF,TGTGCCAGCAAAGGTTATGGGACAGGCCAAAAAGGCGGGGAGCTGTTTTTT
TRBV6-1,-,TRBJ2-2,-,CASSVTGVSGELFF,TGTGCCAGCAGTGTAACGGGAGTCAGCGGGGAGCTGTTTTTT
TRBV7-6,-,TRBJ2-3,once,CASSLQRSSTDTQYF,TGTGCCAGCAGCTTGCAAAGGTCCAGCACAGATACGCAGTATTTT
TRBV5-8,TRBD1,TRBJ1-5,-,CASSTGQVSNQPQHF,TGTGCCAGCAGCACGGGACAGGTTAGCAATCAGCCCCAGCATTTT
TRBV11-2,-,TRBJ1-2,-,CASSLRGQTYGYTF,TGTGCCAGCAGCTTAAGGGGACAAACTTATGGCTACACCTTC
TRBV7-2,-,TRBJ2-3,-,CASSSPAVADTQYF,TGTGCCAGCAGCAGCCCCGCAGTCGCAGATACGCAGTATTTT
TRBV28,-,TRBJ2-7,-,CASSFQGAYEQYF,TGTGCCAGCAGTTTTCAGGGCGCCTACGAGCAGTACTTC
TRBV7-2,-,TRBJ2-2,-,CASSHRQAGELFF,TGTGCCAGCAGCCACAGGCAAGCCGGGGAGCTGTTTTTT
TRBV4-1,-,TRBJ2-3,-,CASSQGGLQADTQYF,TGCGCCAGCAGCCAGGGGGGGCTTCAGGCAGATACGCAGTATTTT
TRBV7-9,-,TRBJ1-5,once,CASSPNPYEPNQPQHF,TGTGCCAGCAGCCCAAACCCTTACGAACCGAATCAGCCCCAGCATTTT